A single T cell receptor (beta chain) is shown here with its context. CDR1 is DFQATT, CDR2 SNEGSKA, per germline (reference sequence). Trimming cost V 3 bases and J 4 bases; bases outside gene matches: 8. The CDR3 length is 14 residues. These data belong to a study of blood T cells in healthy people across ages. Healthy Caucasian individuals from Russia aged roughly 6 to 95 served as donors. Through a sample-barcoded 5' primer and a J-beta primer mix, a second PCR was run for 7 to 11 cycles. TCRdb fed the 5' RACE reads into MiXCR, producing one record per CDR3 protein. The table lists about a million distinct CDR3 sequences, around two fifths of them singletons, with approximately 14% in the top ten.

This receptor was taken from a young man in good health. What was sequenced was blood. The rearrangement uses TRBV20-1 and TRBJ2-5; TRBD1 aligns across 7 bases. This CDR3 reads CSASRTEGAETQYF. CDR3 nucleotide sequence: TGCAGTGCTAGTCGGACAGAGGGGGCAGAGACCCAGTACTTC.